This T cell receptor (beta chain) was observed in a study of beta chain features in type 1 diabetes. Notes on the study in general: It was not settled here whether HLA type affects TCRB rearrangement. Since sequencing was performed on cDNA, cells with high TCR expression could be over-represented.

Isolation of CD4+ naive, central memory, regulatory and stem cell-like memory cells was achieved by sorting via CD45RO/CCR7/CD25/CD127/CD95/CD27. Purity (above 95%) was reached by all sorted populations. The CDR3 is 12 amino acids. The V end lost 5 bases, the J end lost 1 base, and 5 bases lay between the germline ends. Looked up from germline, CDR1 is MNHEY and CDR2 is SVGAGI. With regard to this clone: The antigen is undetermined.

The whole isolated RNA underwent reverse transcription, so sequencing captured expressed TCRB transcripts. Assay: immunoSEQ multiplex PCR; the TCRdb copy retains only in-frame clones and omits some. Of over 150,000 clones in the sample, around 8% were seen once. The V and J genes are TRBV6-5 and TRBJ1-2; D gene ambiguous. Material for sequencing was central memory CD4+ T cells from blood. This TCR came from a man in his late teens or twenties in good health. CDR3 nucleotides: TGTGCCAGCAGTGGCAATAACTATGGCTACACCTTC. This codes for CASSGNNYGYTF.